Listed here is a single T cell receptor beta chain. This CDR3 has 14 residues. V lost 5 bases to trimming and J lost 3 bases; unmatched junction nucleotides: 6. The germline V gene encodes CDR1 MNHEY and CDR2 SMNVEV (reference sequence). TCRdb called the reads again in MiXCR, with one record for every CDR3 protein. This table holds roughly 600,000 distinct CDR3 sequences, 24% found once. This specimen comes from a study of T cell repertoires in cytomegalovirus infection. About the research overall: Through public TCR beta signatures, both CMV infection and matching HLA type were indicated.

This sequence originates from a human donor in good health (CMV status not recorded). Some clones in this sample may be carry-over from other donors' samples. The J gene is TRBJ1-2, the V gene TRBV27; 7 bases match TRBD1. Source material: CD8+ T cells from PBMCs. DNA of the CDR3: TGTGCCAGCAGTGTAGGGGGCGGTGACTATGGCTACACCTTC. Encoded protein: CASSVGGGDYGYTF.